In this sample, the clone carrying this TCR beta chain turned up a few times. One entry per CDR3 protein, called by TCRdb with MiXCR from the 5' RACE reads. The repertoire has about 82,000 distinct CDR3 sequences, roughly 5% of them found once; the top ten carry 7.5% to 9.5%. This entry is derived from a study of T cells of healthy individuals. The source of this sequence is a female donor in good health.

CDR3 sequence: CASSLPGQTPDTQYF. CDR3 DNA: TGTGCCAGCAGCTTACCGGGACAGACCCCAGATACGCAGTATTTT. This chain connects TRBV11-2 to TRBJ2-3; the match to TRBD1 covers 7 bases. Trimming cost V 2 bases and J 4 bases; bases outside gene matches: 6. CDR1 is SGHAT and CDR2 is FQNNGV in the germline V gene. There are 15 residues in the CDR3.